This entry lists 15 T cell receptor beta chains sequenced from one sample in a study of cytotoxic CD8 clonotypes in ibrutinib-treated CLL. Assay: immunoSEQ multiplex PCR; the TCRdb copy retains only in-frame clones and omits some. The table includes around 140,000 clones, roughly 77% detected once. This material consisted of PBMCs, taken after 12 months of ibrutinib treatment. These receptors all come from a human donor with chronic lymphocytic leukemia.

The chain is built from TRBV25-1 and TRBJ2-2; 7 positions agree with TRBD1. V trimming: 4 bases; J trimming: 3 bases; junction bases outside the gene matches: 8. From germline, CDR1 is MGHDK and CDR2 SYGVNS. This CDR3 region has 16 residues. The CDR3: CASSGSTGFDTGELFF. For the CDR3, the DNA is TGTGCCAGCAGTGGCTCGACAGGGTTCGACACCGGGGAGCTGTTTTTT.

The gene calls are TRBV29-1 and TRBJ2-5; D is ambiguous. The J call may not be correct, given that the DNA end is closer to TRBJ2-7. Germline V gene lookup returns CDR1 SQVTM and CDR2 ANQGSEA. This CDR3 comprises 13 residues. The CDR3 region is CSVARRTNYEQYF. For the CDR3, the DNA is TGCAGCGTTGCGCGCAGAACCAACTACGAGCAGTACTTC.

The V call is TRBV15, the J call TRBJ1-5; 10 bases agree with TRBD1. The germline V gene encodes CDR1 LNHNV and CDR2 YYDKDF (reference sequence). V shed 2 bases and J 5 bases; nucleotides not matched to a gene: 6. The CDR3 is made up of 16 amino acids. CDR3 DNA: TGTGCCACCAGCAGACCGGGACAGGGGATGGATCAGCCCCAGCATTTT. Its translation is CATSRPGQGMDQPQHF.

The chain employs TRBV27 and TRBJ2-7; 8 bases agree with TRBD1. The ends lost 7 bases at V and 5 bases at J; junction bases unmatched: 10. CDR1 and CDR2 from the germline V gene are MNHEY and SMNVEV (reference sequence). There are 14 residues in the CDR3. The CDR3 spells CASTTGTGGNEQYF. The CDR3 region has the DNA TGTGCCAGCACTACCGGGACAGGAGGAAACGAGCAGTACTTC.

The CDR3: CASKAGGYNEQFF. The CDR3 DNA reads TGTGCCAGCAAAGCTGGGGGCTACAATGAGCAGTTCTTC. The gene calls are TRBV2 and TRBJ2-1, with D perhaps being TRBD1 or TRBD2 (5 bases each). Germline V lookup: CDR1 SNHLY, CDR2 FYNNEI. This CDR3 is built from 13 residues. V lost 7 bases and J 3 bases, leaving 10 bases between the germline ends.

The chain employs TRBV28 and TRBJ2-7; D gene unclear. V lost 4 bases and J 2 bases, leaving 12 bases between the germline ends. From germline, CDR1 is MDHEN and CDR2 SYDVKM. CDR3 length: 14 amino acids. CDR3 amino acids: CASSSPRAAYEQYF. The CDR3 DNA reads as TGTGCCAGCAGTTCCCCCCGGGCAGCCTACGAGCAGTACTTC.

The chain combines TRBV5-6 with TRBJ1-3, with D possibly being TRBD1 (5 bases). CDR3 size: 14 residues. The V end lost 10 bases, the J end lost 2 bases, and 16 bases lay between the germline ends. CDR1 is SGHDT, CDR2 YYEEEE, per germline. The CDR3 sequence is CALTGPITGNTIYF. The CDR3 DNA reads TGTGCCCTAACGGGGCCAATCACTGGAAACACCATATATTTT.

This rearrangement joins TRBV6-6 to TRBJ1-2; weak D call: TRBD1 (5 bases). The length of the CDR3 is 15 residues. Germline V gene sequence: CDR1 MNHNY, CDR2 SVGAGI (reference sequence). V was pared by 2 bases and J by 6 bases, with 16 bases between. As DNA, the CDR3 is TGTGCCAGCAGTTACCTCGACAGTTATGGAGATGGCTACACCTTC. This encodes CASSYLDSYGDGYTF.

This clone was recorded only once. The V and J genes are TRBV6-1 and TRBJ1-5; 9 bases align to TRBD1. Germline-derived CDR1 and CDR2 are MNHNS and SASEGT. The CDR3 covers 14 residues. After removal of 6 bases from V and 6 bases from J, the junction contained 6 bases not matched to a gene. CDR3 sequence (DNA): TGTGCCAGCAGGGGGACAGGGCCCTCTCAGCCCCAGCATTTT. The encoded protein is CASRGTGPSQPQHF.

V gene TRBV6-1 combines with J gene TRBJ2-3; 8 nucleotides line up with TRBD2. CDR3 size: 16 residues. Germline CDR1 and CDR2: MNHNS and SASEGT. Trimming took 3 bases from V and 1 from J; bases not matched to a gene: 6. The CDR3 loop reads CASSDVAGGGTDTQYF. Here the CDR3 DNA reads TGTGCCAGCAGTGATGTGGCGGGAGGAGGCACAGATACGCAGTATTTT.

The chain recombines TRBV5-6 with TRBJ1-2, with TRBD1 as a possible D gene (5 bases). Trimming shortened V by 4 bases and J by 0 bases, and 10 bases separated the two germline ends. CDR3 size: 14 residues. The germline V gene encodes CDR1 SGHDT and CDR2 YYEEEE. Written as DNA, the CDR3 is TGTGCCAGCAGCCTGGAGACAGCTAACTATGGCTACACCTTC. Amino acid sequence: CASSLETANYGYTF.

This clone was counted between two and nine times. The rearrangement uses TRBV10-1 and TRBJ1-6; a possible D gene is TRBD1 (5 bases). The CDR3 has 20 residues. CDR1 and CDR2 from the germline V gene are WNHNN and SYGVQD (reference sequence). V lost 9 bases, J lost 6 bases, and 33 bases lay in between. The DNA of the CDR3 is TGCGCCAGTCATAGGGGTCCCCCCAACCCTTCTGAGCCCCCTAATTCACCCCTCCACTTT. It translates to CASHRGPPNPSEPPNSPLHF.

V usage is TRBV9 and J usage is TRBJ2-3; D tentatively reads TRBD1 or TRBD2 (5 bases each). The CDR3 sequence is 17 residues long. Deletions cut 0 bases from V and 0 bases from J, with 14 bases between. Per the germline V gene, CDR1 is SGDLS and CDR2 is YYNGEE. The CDR3 DNA reads TGTGCCAGCAGCGTAGATTTGGGACGGTTTAGCACAGATACGCAGTATTTT. This gives the protein CASSVDLGRFSTDTQYF.

V usage is TRBV5-4 and J usage is TRBJ1-2; D gene uncertain. The V end lost 4 bases, the J end lost 4 bases, and 11 bases lay between the germline ends. The germline gives CDR1 SGHNT, CDR2 YYREEE (reference sequence). This CDR3 has 13 residues. CDR3 sequence reads: CASSPEVGYGYTF. The CDR3 DNA follows: TGTGCCAGCAGCCCGGAGGTGGGCTATGGCTACACCTTC.

In this sample, this clone turned up a few times. The chain uses TRBV7-2 and TRBJ1-3, with D possibly matching TRBD1 (6 bases). This CDR3 comprises 17 residues. Between the trimmed V and J ends, which lost 0 bases and 0 bases, there was a span of 12 bases. Germline V CDR1 and CDR2: SGHTA, FQGNSA. The CDR3, as DNA: TGTGCCAGCAGCTTAGCGGGGGCGACGGGCTCTGGAAACACCATATATTTT. As protein: CASSLAGATGSGNTIYF.